A selection of T cell receptor beta chains follows, all from one sample in a study of shared clonotypes between healthy human individuals. TCRdb's copy holds only in-frame clones and misses some; the assay was immunoSEQ multiplex PCR. Of over 400,000 clones in the sample, 81% are singletons; the top ten hold about 13%. Sequenced sample: PBMCs. The receptors were sampled from a woman in her thirties or forties in good health. Some clones in this sample may be carry-over from other donors' samples. Both conserved end residues are part of each CDR3. D genes are given only for firm matches. Some rows have no size entry. The others give once, few or many, or a class for an expanded clone.

>many|TRBJ2-5|TRBV6-1|-
CASIRAGGAGETQYF
TGTGCCAGCATCCGAGCCGGGGGCGCAGGAGAGACCCAGTACTTC
>-|TRBJ1-2|TRBV23-1|-
CASSGQLTMVFTF
TGCGCCAGCAGTGGACAGTTAACTATGGTATTTACCTTC
>few|TRBJ2-7|TRBV11-1|TRBD1
CASSTPFWDRGDEQYF
TGTGCCAGCAGCACTCCGTTCTGGGACAGGGGGGATGAGCAGTACTTC
>many|TRBJ1-2|TRBV5-4|-
CASSPGKGPSGDYGYTF
TGTGCCAGCAGCCCAGGTAAAGGCCCGTCAGGGGACTATGGCTACACCTTC
>-|TRBJ2-1|TRBV10-2|TRBD2
CASVPSGRALNEQFF
TGCGCCAGCGTCCCTAGCGGGAGGGCCCTCAATGAGCAGTTCTTC
>-|TRBJ2-7|TRBV7-3|TRBD2
CASSTTSGGLAEQYF
TGTGCCAGCAGCACGACTAGCGGGGGGCTAGCCGAGCAGTACTTC
>-|TRBJ2-2|TRBV5-1|TRBD2
CASSSLPSGGTGELFF
TGCGCCAGCAGCTCACTCCCTAGCGGGGGAACCGGGGAGCTGTTTTTT
>-|TRBJ2-5|TRBV30|TRBD2
CAWGGLAGGKETQYF
TGTGCCTGGGGCGGACTAGCGGGAGGAAAAGAGACCCAGTACTTC
>once|TRBJ2-5|TRBV9|TRBD2
CASSVGAGVGVETQYF
TGTGCCAGCAGCGTAGGAGCGGGAGTGGGTGTAGAGACCCAGTACTTC
>-|TRBJ2-3|TRBV19|-
CASSIIGTASTDTQYF
TGTGCCAGTAGTATTATCGGAACCGCTAGCACAGATACGCAGTATTTT
>-|TRBJ2-3|TRBV18|-
CASSPPDLGTDTQYF
TGTGCCAGCTCACCACCGGACCTCGGCACAGATACGCAGTATTTT
>-|TRBJ2-1|TRBV12-5|-
CASGPAVREQFF
TGTGCTAGTGGTCCCGCGGTGAGGGAGCAGTTCTTC
>-|TRBJ1-5|TRBV28|-
CASSLAGNQPQHF
TGTGCCAGCAGTTTGGCGGGAAATCAGCCCCAGCATTTT
>-|TRBJ2-7|TRBV19|TRBD1
CASSKGQGDEQYF
TGTGCCAGTAGTAAGGGACAGGGGGACGAGCAGTACTTC
>-|TRBJ1-2|TRBV6-1|-
CASNPGEGSGYTF
TGTGCCAGCAACCCGGGCGAAGGGTCGGGCTACACCTTC